This TCR beta chain was identified during a study of OX40 agonist ivuxolimab in advanced cancers. Judged by abundance, this clone is medium-sized. Measured with immunoSEQ multiplex PCR; TCRdb has only the in-frame clones, and not every one. The sample consists of 45,000 to 75,000 clones, around 75% of them appearing once. Specimen: CD4+ or CD8+ T cells sorted from blood, collected in a trial of the OX40 agonist ivuxolimab. The TCR originated in an adult with an advanced solid tumor such as melanoma, head and neck, liver or kidney cancer.

As DNA, the CDR3 is TGCGCCAGCAGACGGGGCCAGACAGATACGCAGTATTTT. Residues: CASRRGQTDTQYF. V and J are TRBV5-1 and TRBJ2-3; D is perhaps TRBD1 or TRBD2 (5 bases each). The germline V gene has CDR1 SGHRS and CDR2 YFSETQ. The germline V and J ends were trimmed by 5 bases and 3 bases, with 10 bases remaining between them. CDR3 length: 13 amino acids.